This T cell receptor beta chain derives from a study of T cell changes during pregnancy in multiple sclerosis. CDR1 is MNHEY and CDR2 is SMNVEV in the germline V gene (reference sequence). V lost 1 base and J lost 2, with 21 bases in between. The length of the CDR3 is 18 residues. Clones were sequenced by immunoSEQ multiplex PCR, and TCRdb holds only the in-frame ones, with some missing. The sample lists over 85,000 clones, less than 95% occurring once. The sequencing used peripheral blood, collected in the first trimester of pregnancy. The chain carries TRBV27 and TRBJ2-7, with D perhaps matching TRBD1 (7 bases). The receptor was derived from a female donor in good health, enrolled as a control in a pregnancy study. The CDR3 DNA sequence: TGTGCCAGCAGTTTATGGGGAAGACGGACAGGACTAACCTACGAGCAGTACTTC. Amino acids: CASSLWGRRTGLTYEQYF.